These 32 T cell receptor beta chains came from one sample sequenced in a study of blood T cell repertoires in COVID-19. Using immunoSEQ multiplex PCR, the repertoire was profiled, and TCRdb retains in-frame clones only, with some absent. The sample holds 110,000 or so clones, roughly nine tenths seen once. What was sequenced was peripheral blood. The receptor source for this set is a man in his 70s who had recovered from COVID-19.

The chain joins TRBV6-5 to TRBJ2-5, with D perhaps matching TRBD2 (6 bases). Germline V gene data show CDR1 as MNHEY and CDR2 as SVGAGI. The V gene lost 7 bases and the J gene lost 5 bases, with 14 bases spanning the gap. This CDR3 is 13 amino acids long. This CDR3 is CASTVNAGETQYF. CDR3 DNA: TGTGCCAGCACTGTCAATGCGGGGGAGACCCAGTACTTC.

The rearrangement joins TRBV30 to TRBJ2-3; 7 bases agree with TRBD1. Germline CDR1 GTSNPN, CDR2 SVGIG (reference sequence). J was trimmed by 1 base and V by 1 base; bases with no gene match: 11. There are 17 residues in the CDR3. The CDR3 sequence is CAWSEWTRTGRTDTQYF. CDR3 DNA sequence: TGTGCCTGGAGTGAGTGGACCCGGACAGGCCGCACAGATACGCAGTATTTT.

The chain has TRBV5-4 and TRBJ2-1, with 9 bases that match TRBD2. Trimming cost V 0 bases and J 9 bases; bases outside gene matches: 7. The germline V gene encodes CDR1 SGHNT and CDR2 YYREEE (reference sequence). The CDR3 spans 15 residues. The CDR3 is CASSLAVAGVSEQFF. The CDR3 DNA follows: TGTGCCAGCAGCTTGGCGGTAGCGGGAGTCAGTGAGCAGTTCTTC.

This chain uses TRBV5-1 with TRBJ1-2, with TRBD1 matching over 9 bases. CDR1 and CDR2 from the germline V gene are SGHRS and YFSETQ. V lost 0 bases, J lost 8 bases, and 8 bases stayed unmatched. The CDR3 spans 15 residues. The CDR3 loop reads CASSLEGTGSGGYTF. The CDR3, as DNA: TGCGCCAGCAGCTTGGAAGGGACAGGGTCGGGCGGCTACACCTTC.

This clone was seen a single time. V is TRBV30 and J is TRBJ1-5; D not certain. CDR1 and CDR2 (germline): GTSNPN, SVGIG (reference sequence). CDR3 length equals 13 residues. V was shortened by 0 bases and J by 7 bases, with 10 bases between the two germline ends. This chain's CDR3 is CAWSVRWNQPQHF. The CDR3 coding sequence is TGTGCCTGGAGTGTGAGGTGGAACCAGCCCCAGCATTTT.

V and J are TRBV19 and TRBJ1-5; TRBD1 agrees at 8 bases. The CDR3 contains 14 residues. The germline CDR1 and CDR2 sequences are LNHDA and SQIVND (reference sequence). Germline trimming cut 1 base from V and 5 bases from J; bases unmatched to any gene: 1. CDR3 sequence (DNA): TGTGCCAGTAGTATAGGGACAGGGTATCAGCCCCAGCATTTT. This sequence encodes CASSIGTGYQPQHF.

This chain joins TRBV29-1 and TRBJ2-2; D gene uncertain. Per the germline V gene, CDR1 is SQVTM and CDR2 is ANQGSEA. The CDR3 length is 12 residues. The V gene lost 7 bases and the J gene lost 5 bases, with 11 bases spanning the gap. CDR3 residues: CSGIKPTGELFF. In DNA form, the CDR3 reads TGCAGCGGCATAAAGCCGACCGGGGAGCTGTTTTTT.

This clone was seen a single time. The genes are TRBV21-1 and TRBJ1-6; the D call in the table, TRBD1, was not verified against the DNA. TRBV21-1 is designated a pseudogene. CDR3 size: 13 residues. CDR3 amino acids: CASSKLGNSPLHF. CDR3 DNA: TGTGCCAGCAGCAAATTGGGCAATTCACCCCTCCACTTT.

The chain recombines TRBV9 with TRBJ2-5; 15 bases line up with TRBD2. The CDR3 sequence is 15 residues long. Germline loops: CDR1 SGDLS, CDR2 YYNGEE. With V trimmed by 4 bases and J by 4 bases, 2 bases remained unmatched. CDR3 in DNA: TGTGCCAGCAGCTCGGGACTAGCGGGGGGAGAGACCCAGTACTTC. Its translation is CASSSGLAGGETQYF.

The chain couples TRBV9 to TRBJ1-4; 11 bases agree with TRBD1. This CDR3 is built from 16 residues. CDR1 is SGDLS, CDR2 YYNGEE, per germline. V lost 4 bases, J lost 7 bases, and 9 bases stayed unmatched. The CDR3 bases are TGTGCCAGCAGCCCGAACCCGGGACAGGGGGTTGAAAAACTGTTTTTT. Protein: CASSPNPGQGVEKLFF.

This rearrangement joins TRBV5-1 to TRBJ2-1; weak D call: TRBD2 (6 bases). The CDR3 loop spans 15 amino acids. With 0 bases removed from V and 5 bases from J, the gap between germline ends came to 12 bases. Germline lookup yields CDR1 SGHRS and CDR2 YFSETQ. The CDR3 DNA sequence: TGCGCCAGCAGCTTGGGAGGAGGGACCGACAATGAGCAGTTCTTC. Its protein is CASSLGGGTDNEQFF.

The CDR3, as DNA: TGTGCCAGCAGTTTATTGGGCAGGGGGCGAACTGAAGCTTTCTTT. The encoded protein is CASSLLGRGRTEAFF. The chain joins TRBV28 to TRBJ1-1; 8 bases map to TRBD1. The ends lost 1 base at V and 5 bases at J; junction bases unmatched: 6. Germline assignment: CDR1 MDHEN and CDR2 SYDVKM. CDR3 length: 15 residues.

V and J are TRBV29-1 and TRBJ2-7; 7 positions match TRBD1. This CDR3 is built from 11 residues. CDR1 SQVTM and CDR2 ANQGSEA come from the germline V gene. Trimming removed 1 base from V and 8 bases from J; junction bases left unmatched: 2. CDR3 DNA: TGCAGCGTTGAAGTGACAGGGAAGCAGTACTTC. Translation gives CSVEVTGKQYF.

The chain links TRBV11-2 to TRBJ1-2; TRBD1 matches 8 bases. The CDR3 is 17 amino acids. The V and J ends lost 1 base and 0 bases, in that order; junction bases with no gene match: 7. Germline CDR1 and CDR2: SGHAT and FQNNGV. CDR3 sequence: CASSLVARGPSNYGYTF. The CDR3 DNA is TGTGCCAGCAGCTTAGTAGCCAGGGGGCCATCTAACTATGGCTACACCTTC. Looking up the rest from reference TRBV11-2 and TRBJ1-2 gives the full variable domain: EAGVAQSPRYKIIEKRQSVAFWCNPISGHATLYWYQQILGQGPKLLIQFQNNGVVDDSQLPKDRFSAERLKGVDSTLKIQPAKLEDSAVYLCASSLVARGPSNYGYTFGSGTRLTVV.

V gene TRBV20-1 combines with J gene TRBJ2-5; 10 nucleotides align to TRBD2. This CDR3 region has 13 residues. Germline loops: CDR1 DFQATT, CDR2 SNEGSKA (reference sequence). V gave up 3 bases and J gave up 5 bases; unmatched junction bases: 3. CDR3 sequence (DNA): TGCAGTGCTAGTCGAGCGGGGGGGGAGACCCAGTACTTC. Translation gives CSASRAGGETQYF.

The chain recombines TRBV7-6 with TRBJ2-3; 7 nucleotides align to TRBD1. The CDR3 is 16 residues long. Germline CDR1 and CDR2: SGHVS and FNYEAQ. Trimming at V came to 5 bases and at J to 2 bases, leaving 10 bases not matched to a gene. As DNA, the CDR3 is TGTGCCAGCAGCCCAAGAGGGGGCCAAATCACAGATACGCAGTATTTT. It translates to CASSPRGGQITDTQYF. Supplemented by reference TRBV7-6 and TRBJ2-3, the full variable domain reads GAGVSQSPRYKVTKRGQDVALRCDPISGHVSLYWYRQALGQGPEFLTYFNYEAQQDKSGLPNDRFSAERPEGSISTLTIQRTEQRDSAMYRCASSPRGGQITDTQYFGPGTRLTVL.

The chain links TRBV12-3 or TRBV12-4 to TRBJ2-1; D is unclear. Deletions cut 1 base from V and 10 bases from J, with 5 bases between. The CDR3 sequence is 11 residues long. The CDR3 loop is CASSLVREQFF. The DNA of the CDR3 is TGTGCCAGCAGTTTAGTCAGGGAGCAGTTCTTC.

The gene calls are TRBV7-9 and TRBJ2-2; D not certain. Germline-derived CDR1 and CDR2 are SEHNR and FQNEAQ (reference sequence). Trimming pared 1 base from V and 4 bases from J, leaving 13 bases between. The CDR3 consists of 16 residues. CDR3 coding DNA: TGTGCCAGCAGCTTAGGCCAAAGCGCGTCCACCGGGGAGCTGTTTTTT. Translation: CASSLGQSASTGELFF.

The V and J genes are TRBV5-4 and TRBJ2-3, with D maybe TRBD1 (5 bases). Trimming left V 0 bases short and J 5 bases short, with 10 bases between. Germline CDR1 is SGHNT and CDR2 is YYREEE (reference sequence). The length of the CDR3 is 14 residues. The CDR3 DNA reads TGTGCCAGCAGCTTGGTTGGGGCGGAAGATACGCAGTATTTT. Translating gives CASSLVGAEDTQYF.

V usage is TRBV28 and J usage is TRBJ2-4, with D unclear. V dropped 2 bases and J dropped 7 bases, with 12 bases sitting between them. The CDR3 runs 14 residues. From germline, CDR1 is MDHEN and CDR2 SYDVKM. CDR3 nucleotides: TGTGCCAGCAGTTTAGTGCAGGCTTCGAACATTCAGTACTTC. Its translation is CASSLVQASNIQYF.

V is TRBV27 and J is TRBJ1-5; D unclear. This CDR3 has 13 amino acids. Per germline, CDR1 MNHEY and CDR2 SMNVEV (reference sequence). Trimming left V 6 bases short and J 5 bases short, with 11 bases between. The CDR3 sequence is CASRPNMDQPQHF. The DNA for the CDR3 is TGTGCCAGCAGGCCTAATATGGATCAGCCCCAGCATTTT.

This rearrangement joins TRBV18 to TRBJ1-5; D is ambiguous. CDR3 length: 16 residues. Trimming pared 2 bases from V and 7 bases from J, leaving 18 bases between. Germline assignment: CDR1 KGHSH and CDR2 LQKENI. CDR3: CASSPSVFLGEQPQHF. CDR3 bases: TGTGCCAGCTCACCATCAGTTTTTCTCGGGGAACAGCCCCAGCATTTT.

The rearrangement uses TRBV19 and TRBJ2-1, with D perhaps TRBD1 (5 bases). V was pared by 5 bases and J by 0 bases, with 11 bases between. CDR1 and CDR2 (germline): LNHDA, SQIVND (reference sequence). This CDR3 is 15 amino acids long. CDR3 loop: CASSPDTGSYNEQFF. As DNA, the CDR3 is TGTGCCAGTAGTCCGGACACCGGCTCCTACAATGAGCAGTTCTTC. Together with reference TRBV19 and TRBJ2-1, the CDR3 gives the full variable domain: DGGITQSPKYLFRKEGQNVTLSCEQNLNHDAMYWYRQDPGQGLRLIYYSQIVNDFQKGDIAEGYSVSREKKESFPLTVTSAQKNPTAFYLCASSPDTGSYNEQFFGPGTRLTVL.

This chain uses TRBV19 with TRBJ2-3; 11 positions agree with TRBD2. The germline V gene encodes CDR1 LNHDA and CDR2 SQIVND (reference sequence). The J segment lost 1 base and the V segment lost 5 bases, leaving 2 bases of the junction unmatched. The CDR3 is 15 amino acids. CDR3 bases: TGTGCCAGTAGTCCGGGACTAGCGGGCACAGATACGCAGTATTTT. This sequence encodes CASSPGLAGTDTQYF.

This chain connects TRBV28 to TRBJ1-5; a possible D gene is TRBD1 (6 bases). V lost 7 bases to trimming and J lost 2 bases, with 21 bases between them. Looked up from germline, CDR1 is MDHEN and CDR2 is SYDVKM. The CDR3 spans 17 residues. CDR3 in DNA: TGTGCCAGCAACAAATACAGGGAACCGAAGGGCAATCAGCCCCAGCATTTT. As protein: CASNKYREPKGNQPQHF.

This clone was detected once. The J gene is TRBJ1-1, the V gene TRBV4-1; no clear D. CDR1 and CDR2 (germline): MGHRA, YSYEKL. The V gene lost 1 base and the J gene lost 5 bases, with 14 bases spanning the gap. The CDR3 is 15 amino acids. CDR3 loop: CASSQVGGPGTEAFF. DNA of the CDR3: TGCGCCAGCAGCCAAGTAGGCGGTCCGGGAACTGAAGCTTTCTTT.

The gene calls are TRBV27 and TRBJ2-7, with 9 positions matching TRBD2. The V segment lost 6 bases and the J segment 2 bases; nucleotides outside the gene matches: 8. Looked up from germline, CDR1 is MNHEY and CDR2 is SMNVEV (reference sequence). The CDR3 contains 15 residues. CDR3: CASSYKASGTYEQYF. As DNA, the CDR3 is TGTGCCAGCAGCTATAAGGCTAGCGGGACCTACGAGCAGTACTTC.

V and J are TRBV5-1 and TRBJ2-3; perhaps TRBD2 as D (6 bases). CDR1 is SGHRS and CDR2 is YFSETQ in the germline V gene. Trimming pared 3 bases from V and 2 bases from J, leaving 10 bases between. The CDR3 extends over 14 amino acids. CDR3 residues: CASSSGLPTDTQYF. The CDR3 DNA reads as TGCGCCAGCAGCTCGGGACTTCCCACAGATACGCAGTATTTT. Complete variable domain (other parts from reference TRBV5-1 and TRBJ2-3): KAGVTQTPRYLIKTRGQQVTLSCSPISGHRSVSWYQQTPGQGLQFLFEYFSETQRNKGNFPGRFSGRQFSNSRSEMNVSTLELGDSALYLCASSSGLPTDTQYFGPGTRLTVL.

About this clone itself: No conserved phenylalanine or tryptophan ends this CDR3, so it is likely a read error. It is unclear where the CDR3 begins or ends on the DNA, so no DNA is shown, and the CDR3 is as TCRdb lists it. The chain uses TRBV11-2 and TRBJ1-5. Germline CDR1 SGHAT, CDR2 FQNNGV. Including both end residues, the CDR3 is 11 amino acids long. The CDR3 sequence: CASSLGPSSNV.

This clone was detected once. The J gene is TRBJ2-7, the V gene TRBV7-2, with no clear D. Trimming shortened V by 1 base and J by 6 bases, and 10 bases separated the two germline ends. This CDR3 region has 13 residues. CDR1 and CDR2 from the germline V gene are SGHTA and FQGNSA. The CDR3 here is CASSLEGGSEQYF. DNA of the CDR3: TGTGCCAGCAGCTTAGAAGGCGGTTCCGAGCAGTACTTC. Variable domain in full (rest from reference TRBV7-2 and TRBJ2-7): GAGVSQSPSNKVTEKGKDVELRCDPISGHTALYWYRQSLGQGLEFLIYFQGNSAPDKSGLPSDRFSAERTGGSVSTLTIQRTQQEDSAVYLCASSLEGGSEQYFGPGTRLTVT.

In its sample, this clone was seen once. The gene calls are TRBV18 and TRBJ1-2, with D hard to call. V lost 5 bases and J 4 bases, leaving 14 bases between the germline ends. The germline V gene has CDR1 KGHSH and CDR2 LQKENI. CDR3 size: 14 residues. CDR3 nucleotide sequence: TGTGCCAGCTCAGTGACACCCTTACTCTATGGCTACACCTTC. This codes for CASSVTPLLYGYTF.

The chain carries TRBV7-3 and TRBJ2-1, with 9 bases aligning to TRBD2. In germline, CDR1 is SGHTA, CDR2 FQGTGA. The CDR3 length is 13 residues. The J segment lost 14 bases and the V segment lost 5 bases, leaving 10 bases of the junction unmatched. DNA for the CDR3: TGTGCCAGCAGCCAAAGCTCCGGGACTAGCAAGTTCTTC. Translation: CASSQSSGTSKFF. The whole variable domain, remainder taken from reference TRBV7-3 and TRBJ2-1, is GAGVSQTPSNKVTEKGKYVELRCDPISGHTALYWYRQSLGQGPEFLIYFQGTGAADDSGLPNDRFFAVRPEGSVSTLKIQRTERGDSAVYLCASSQSSGTSKFFGPGTRLTVL.